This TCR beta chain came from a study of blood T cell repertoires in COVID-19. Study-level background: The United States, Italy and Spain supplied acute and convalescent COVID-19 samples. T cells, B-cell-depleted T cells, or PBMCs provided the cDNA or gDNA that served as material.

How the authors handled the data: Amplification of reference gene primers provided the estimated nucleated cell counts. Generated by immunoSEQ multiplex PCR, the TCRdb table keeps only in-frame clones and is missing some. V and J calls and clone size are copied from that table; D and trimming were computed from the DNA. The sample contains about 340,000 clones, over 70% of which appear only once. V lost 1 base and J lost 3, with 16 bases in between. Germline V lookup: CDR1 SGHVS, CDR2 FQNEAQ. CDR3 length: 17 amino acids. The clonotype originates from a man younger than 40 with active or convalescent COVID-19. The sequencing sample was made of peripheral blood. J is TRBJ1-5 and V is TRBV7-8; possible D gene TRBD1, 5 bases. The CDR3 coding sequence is TGTGCCAGCAGCTTAGGGGGCCCAGGCTGGTTCAATCAGCCCCAGCATTTT. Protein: CASSLGGPGWFNQPQHF.